Shown below are 7 T cell receptor beta chains from a single sample sequenced in a study of beta chain features in type 1 diabetes. Findings of the study overall: TCRB CDR3s from Type 1 diabetes patients were moderately but significantly shorter in all four CD4+ subsets.

cDNA synthesis used the whole RNA isolate, giving expressed TCRB sequences. TCRdb keeps only in-frame clones here, not all; method: immunoSEQ multiplex PCR. The data show approximately 730,000 clones, with around an eighth seen just once and approximately 0.02% held by the top ten. Their target antigens are unknown. The sample comprised naive CD4+ T cells from blood. The receptors shown here come from a man between 18 and 29 years old with type 1 diabetes.

This clone was counted only a few times. This chain joins TRBV2 and TRBJ1-1; 7 positions match TRBD1. V lost 10 bases, J lost 4 bases, and 9 bases stayed unmatched. CDR3 length: 13 amino acids. CDR1 and CDR2 (germline): SNHLY, FYNNEI. This CDR3 reads CATGTAEGTEAFF. The CDR3 nucleotides are TGTGCCACCGGGACAGCCGAGGGCACTGAAGCTTTCTTT.

V gene TRBV4-1 combines with J gene TRBJ1-6; a weak D match, TRBD1 (6 bases). CDR1 is MGHRA, CDR2 YSYEKL, per germline. Trimming left V 4 bases short and J 1 base short, with 8 bases between. CDR3 size: 15 residues. This CDR3 is CASSPGASYNSPLHF. The CDR3 region has the DNA TGCGCCAGCAGCCCAGGGGCGTCCTATAATTCACCCCTCCACTTT.

In nucleotides, the CDR3 is TGTGCCAGCAGCGTAGGCCGGGGGCTATCCTACAATGAGCAGTTCTTC. Amino acid sequence: CASSVGRGLSYNEQFF. V and J are TRBV9 and TRBJ2-1; D possibly matches TRBD1 or TRBD2 (6 bases each). Germline V lookup: CDR1 SGDLS, CDR2 YYNGEE. The CDR3 loop spans 16 amino acids. V gave up 0 bases and J gave up 1 base, with 11 bases separating them. Full variable domain (outside the CDR3, taken from reference TRBV9 and TRBJ2-1): DSGVTQTPKHLITATGQRVTLRCSPRSGDLSVYWYQQSLDQGLQFLIQYYNGEERAKGNILERFSAQQFPDLHSELNLSSLELGDSALYFCASSVGRGLSYNEQFFGPGTRLTVL.

The gene calls are TRBV30 and TRBJ1-1, with 9 bases fitting TRBD1. The CDR3 is made up of 13 amino acids. The V gene's germline CDR1 is GTSNPN and CDR2 SVGIG (reference sequence). V lost 5 bases to trimming and J lost 4 bases; unmatched junction nucleotides: 5. The CDR3 DNA follows: TGTGCCTGGGGACAGGGGTGGGGCACTGAAGCTTTCTTT. Translating it yields CAWGQGWGTEAFF.

Regarding this clone: Other DNA sequences of this sample code for an identical CDR3. V and J are TRBV18 and TRBJ1-2; no definite D call. Germline V lookup: CDR1 KGHSH, CDR2 LQKENI. The V end lost 2 bases, the J end lost 5 bases, and 3 bases lay between the germline ends. This CDR3 contains 11 residues. Here the CDR3 DNA reads TGTGCCAGCTCACCAGGATATGGCTACACCTTC. It codes for CASSPGYGYTF. Based on the CDR3 plus reference TRBV18 and TRBJ1-2, the full variable domain is NAGVMQNPRHLVRRRGQEARLRCSPMKGHSHVYWYRQLPEEGLKFMVYLQKENIIDESGMPKERFSAEFPKEGPSILRIQQVVRGDSAAYFCASSPGYGYTFGSGTRLTVV.

This clone was counted only a few times. The sample has other DNA sequences that encode this CDR3 too. The V gene is TRBV6-6, the J gene TRBJ1-5, with D unresolved. CDR1 MNHNY and CDR2 SVGAGI come from the germline V gene (reference sequence). Between the trimmed V and J ends, which lost 2 bases and 3 bases, there was a span of 5 bases. This CDR3 has 13 residues. The CDR3 DNA follows: TGTGCCAGCAGTTACAGTTCCAATCAGCCCCAGCATTTT. Protein product: CASSYSSNQPQHF.

The chain is built from TRBV6-1 and TRBJ2-3; 10 bases align to TRBD1. With V trimmed by 1 base and J by 2 bases, 6 bases remained unmatched. This CDR3 has 17 amino acids. Per the germline V gene, CDR1 is MNHNS and CDR2 is SASEGT. CDR3 sequence (DNA): TGTGCCAGCAGTGAAGGTCGGGGACAGGGGACCACAGATACGCAGTATTTT. Translated, it gives CASSEGRGQGTTDTQYF.